The present T cell receptor (beta chain) was sequenced within a study of T-cell reconstitution after alpha-beta-depleted transplantation in children. This clonotype was detected only a few times. A library of TCRbeta sequences, prepared with unique molecular identifiers, was generated. TCRdb re-analysed the PCR reads in MiXCR, keeping a single row per CDR3 protein. The table records almost 500,000 distinct CDR3 sequences, under 15% of them present only once. This receptor was taken from a human donor who donated a stem cell graft to a child with combined immunodeficiency. The sample was PBMCs from the stem cell graft donor, taken from the stem cell graft.

The CDR3 region is CASSGLAGLYEQFF. The CDR3, as DNA: TGTGCCAGCAGCGGACTAGCGGGATTGTATGAGCAGTTCTTC. The chain employs TRBV2 and TRBJ2-1; 12 positions agree with TRBD2. This CDR3 region has 14 residues. The J segment lost 8 bases and the V segment lost 6 bases, leaving 5 bases of the junction unmatched. Germline V CDR1 and CDR2: SNHLY, FYNNEI.